This TCR beta chain was found in a study of identical twins. V lost 5 bases to trimming and J lost 4 bases; unmatched junction nucleotides: 7. The CDR3 spans 16 residues. The germline gives CDR1 SQVTM, CDR2 ANQGSEA. TCRdb independently ran MiXCR on the 5' RACE reads; one entry per CDR3 protein. This table holds around 280,000 distinct CDR3 sequences, roughly 8.6% found once. General study points: There was an excess of low generation probability in the out-of-frame alpha sequences that twins shared.

Notes on this clonotype: Its antigen is unknown.

These data were also reused for a study on yellow fever vaccine responses in identical twins.

Material: memory (CD45RO+) T cells sorted from blood. The chain recombines TRBV29-1 with TRBJ2-5; 16 bases are shared with TRBD2. The origin of this receptor is a woman aged 18-30 years in good health. The DNA for the CDR3 is TGCAGCGTTACCGGGACTAGCGGGGGGGCTGGAGAGACCCAGTACTTC. Its translation is CSVTGTSGGAGETQYF. Drawing the rest from reference TRBV29-1 and TRBJ2-5, the complete variable domain is SAVISQKPSRDICQRGTSLTIQCQVDSQVTMMFWYRQQPGQSLTLIATANQGSEATYESGFVIDKFPISRPNLTFSTLTVSNMSPEDSSIYLCSVTGTSGGAGETQYFGPGTRLLVL.